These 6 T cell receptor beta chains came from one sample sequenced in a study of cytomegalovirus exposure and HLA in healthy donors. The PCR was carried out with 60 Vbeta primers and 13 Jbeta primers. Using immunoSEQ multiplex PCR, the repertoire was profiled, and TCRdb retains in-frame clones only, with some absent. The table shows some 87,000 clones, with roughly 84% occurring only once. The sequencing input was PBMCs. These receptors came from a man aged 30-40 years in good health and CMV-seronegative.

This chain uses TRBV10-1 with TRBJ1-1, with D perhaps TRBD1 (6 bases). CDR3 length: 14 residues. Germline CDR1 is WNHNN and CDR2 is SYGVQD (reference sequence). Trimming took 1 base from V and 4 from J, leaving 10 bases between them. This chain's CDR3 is CASSEFTGPTEAFF. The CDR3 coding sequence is TGCGCCAGCAGTGAGTTTACAGGGCCCACTGAAGCTTTCTTT.

The CDR3 DNA reads as TGTGCCAGCAGCTTGTACAGGGGGGGATCCAGCTATAATTCACCCCTCCACTTT. Translation: CASSLYRGGSSYNSPLHF. This rearrangement joins TRBV5-4 to TRBJ1-6, with 8 bases lining up with TRBD1. Germline assignment: CDR1 SGHNT and CDR2 YYREEE (reference sequence). V lost 1 base to trimming and J lost 3 bases; unmatched junction nucleotides: 9. This CDR3 contains 18 residues.

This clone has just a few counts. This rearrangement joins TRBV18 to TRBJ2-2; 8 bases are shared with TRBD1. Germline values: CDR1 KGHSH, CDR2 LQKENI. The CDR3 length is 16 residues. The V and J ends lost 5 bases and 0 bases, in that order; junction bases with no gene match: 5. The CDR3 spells CASSFMDRANTGELFF. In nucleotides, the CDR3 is TGTGCCAGCTCATTCATGGACAGGGCGAACACCGGGGAGCTGTTTTTT.

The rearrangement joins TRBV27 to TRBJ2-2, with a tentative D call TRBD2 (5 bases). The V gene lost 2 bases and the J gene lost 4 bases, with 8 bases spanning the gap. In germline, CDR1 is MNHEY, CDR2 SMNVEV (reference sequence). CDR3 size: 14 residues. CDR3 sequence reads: CASSLRRGTGELFF. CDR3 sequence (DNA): TGTGCCAGCAGTTTACGACGGGGCACCGGGGAGCTGTTTTTT.

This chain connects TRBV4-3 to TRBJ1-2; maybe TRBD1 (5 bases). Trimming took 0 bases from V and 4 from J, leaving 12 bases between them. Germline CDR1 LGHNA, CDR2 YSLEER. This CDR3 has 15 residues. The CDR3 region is CASSQDGPGGYGYTF. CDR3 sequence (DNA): TGCGCCAGCAGCCAAGATGGTCCGGGGGGCTATGGCTACACCTTC.

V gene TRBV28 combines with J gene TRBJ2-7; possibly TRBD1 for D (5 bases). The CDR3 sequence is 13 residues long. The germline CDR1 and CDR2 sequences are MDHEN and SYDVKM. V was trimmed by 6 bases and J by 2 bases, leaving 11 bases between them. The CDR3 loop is CASSNRSPYEQYF. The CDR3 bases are TGTGCCAGCAGCAACAGGAGCCCCTACGAGCAGTACTTC. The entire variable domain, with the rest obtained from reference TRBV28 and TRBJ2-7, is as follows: DVKVTQSSRYLVKRTGEKVFLECVQDMDHENMFWYRQDPGLGLRLIYFSYDVKMKEKGDIPEGYSVSREKKERFSLILESASTNQTSMYLCASSNRSPYEQYFGPGTRLTVT.